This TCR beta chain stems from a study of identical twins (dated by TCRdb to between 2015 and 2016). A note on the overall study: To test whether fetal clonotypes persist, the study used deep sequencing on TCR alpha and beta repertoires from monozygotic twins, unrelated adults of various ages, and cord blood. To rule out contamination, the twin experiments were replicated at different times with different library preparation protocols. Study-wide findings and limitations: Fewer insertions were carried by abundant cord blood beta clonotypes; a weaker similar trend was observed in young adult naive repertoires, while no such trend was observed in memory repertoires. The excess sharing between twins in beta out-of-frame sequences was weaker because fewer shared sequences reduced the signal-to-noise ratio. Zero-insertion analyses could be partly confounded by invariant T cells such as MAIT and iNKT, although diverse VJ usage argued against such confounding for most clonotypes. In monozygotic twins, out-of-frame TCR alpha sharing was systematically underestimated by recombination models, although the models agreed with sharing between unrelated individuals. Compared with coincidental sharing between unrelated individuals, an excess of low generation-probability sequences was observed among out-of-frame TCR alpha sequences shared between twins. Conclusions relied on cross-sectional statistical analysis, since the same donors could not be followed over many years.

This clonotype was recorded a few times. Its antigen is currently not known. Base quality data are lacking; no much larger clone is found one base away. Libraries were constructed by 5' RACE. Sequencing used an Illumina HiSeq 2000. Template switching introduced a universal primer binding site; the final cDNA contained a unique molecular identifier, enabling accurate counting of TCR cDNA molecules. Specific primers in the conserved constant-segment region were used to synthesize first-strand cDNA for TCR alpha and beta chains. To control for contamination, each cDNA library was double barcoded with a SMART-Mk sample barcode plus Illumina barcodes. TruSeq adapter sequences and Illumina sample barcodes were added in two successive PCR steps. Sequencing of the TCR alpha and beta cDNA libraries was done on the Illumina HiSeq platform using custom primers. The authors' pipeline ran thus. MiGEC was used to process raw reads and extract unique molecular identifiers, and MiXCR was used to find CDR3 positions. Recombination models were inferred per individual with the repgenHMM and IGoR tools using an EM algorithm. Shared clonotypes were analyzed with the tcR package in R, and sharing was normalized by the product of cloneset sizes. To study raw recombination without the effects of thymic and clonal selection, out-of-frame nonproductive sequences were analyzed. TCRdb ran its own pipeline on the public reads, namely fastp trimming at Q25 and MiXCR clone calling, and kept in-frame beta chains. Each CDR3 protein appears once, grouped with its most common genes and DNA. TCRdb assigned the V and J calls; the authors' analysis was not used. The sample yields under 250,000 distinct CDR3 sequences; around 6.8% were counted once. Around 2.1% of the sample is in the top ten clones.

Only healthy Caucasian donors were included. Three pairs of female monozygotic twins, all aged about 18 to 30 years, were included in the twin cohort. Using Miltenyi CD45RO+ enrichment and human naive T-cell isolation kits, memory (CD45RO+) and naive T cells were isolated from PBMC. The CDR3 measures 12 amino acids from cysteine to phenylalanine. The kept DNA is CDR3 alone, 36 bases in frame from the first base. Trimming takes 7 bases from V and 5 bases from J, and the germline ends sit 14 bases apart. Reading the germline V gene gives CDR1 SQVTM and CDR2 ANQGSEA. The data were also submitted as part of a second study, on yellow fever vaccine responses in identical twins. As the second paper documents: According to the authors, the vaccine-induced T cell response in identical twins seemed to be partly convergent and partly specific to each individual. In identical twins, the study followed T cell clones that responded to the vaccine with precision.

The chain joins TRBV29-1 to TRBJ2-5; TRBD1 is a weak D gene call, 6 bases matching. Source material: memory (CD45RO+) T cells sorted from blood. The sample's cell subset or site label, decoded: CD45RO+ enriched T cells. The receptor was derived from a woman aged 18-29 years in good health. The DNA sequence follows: TGCAGCGCGTTCAGGGGAGCTGAGACCCAGTACTTC. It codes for CSAFRGAETQYF.